This is a list of T cell receptor beta chains from one sample in a study of blood T cell repertoires in COVID-19. Clones were sequenced by immunoSEQ multiplex PCR, and TCRdb holds only the in-frame ones, with some missing. Of about 100,000 clones in the sample, about four fifths were seen once. Sequences were obtained from peripheral blood. The receptors were sampled from a man in his 60s with acute or convalescent COVID-19. CDR3s include the opening cysteine and the closing phenylalanine or tryptophan. Each record gives: V gene, CDR3 protein.

TRBV19 | CASKDRNRYSNQPQHF
TRBV24-1 | CATAPGGFEGDTQYF
TRBV6-6 | CASSYLKAQGNYGYTF
TRBV6-6 | CASSRLAGVRYNEQFF
TRBV3-1/TRBV3-2 | CASSRGHGSYNEQFF
TRBV6-6 | CASSTAPGFTPLWKTTNEQFF
TRBV11-3 | CASSSGQGAGEQFF
TRBV6-5 | CASKEWTALYEQYF
TRBV18 | CASSPARDSPLHF
TRBV6-5 | CASRSQGWDTGELFF
TRBV18 | CASSPPPTGSTTNEKLFF
TRBV10-1 | CASSESFQVPYNEQFF
TRBV5-4 | CASSLEAGVTEAFF
TRBV19 | CASSRRQGPPPGEAFF
TRBV5-1 | CASSPQLASSTDTQYF
TRBV19 | CASSIVGGTTGELFF
TRBV29-1 | CSVEDTGPHEQFF
TRBV5-1 | CASSWDLTSYEQYF
TRBV28 | CASSSPGGGTNNEQFF
TRBV2 | CASSEALGAGGAGMIF
TRBV5-1 | CASSSPGQGLDYTF
TRBV2 | CASSQAGANSPLHF
TRBV19 | CASSNGLAGSRFF
TRBV24-1 | CATSDPGGPNQPQHF
TRBV7-8 | CASSLQGADTQYF
TRBV28 | CASLRQGARGEKLFF
TRBV4-2 | CASSPPGLAGSGGGGELFF
TRBV18 | CASSPDSKETQYF
TRBV11-3 | CASSLERGEQFF
TRBV28 | CASSLKGQAFF
TRBV6-5 | CASSPRGARGYTF
TRBV6-5 | CASSRTGGGEAFF
TRBV11-2 | CASSPTRTTGGRTQYF
TRBV18 | CASHNTERAYQETQYF
TRBV10-3 | CAISARGDGNEQYF
TRBV7-8 | CASSSKLAGGFYEQYF
TRBV6-5 | CASSYSVWGRVNEQFF
TRBV6-2/TRBV6-3 | CASSSGQGAPTDTQYF
TRBV10-3 | CAISESNSQETQYF
TRBV6-2/TRBV6-3 | CASSGQTGGFTDTQYF
TRBV20-1 | CSASEWRETQYF
TRBV18 | CASSREGQGPYGYTF
TRBV6-5 | CASSYSRPISGEKLFF
TRBV28 | CASSLSGGFQPQHF
TRBV4-3 | CASSQDLSGGYNEQFF
TRBV19 | CASSTGTEHSNQPQHF
TRBV5-6 | CASSLIPLKSGTQYF
TRBV4-2 | CASSQLPGQGGNQPQHF
TRBV12-5 | CASGTTTGGASEAFF
TRBV5-4 | CASSPATASYEQYF